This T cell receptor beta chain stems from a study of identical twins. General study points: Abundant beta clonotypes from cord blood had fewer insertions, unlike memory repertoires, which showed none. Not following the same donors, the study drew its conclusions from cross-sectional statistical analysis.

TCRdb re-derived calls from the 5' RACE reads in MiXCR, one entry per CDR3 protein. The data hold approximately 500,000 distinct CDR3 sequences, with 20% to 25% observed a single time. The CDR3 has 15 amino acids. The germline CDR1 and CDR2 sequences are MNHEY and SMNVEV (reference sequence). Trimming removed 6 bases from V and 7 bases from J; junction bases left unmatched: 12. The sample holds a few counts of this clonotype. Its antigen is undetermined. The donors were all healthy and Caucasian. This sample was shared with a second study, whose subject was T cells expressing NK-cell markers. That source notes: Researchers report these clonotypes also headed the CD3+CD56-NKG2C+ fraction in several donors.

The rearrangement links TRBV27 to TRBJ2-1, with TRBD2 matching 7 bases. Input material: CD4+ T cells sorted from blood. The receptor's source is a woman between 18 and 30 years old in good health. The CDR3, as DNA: TGTGCCAGCAGCCAAGGGACGGGACTAACGAATGAGCAGTTCTTC. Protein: CASSQGTGLTNEQFF.